The rows below give T cell receptor beta chains drawn from one sample of a study of patients and donors after allogeneic stem cell transplantation. Each CDR3 protein gets one entry after TCRdb re-called the RT-PCR reads with MiXCR. The sample lists more than 150,000 distinct CDR3 sequences, roughly 22% occurring once. Sequenced material: blood, either unsorted or a sorted T cell fraction (not recorded which). All receptors derive from a human donor who was either an allogeneic HSCT recipient or a stem cell or donor lymphocyte infusion donor (not recorded which). It is not recorded whose cells these are; they may come from a transplant donor. Both conserved end residues are part of each CDR3. The D gene is left open where the match is weak. A row's size may be missing; if present it is once, few, many or a size class.

TRBJ2-5 TRBV3-1 few TRBD2 TGTGCCAGCAGCCAGTTAGCGGGGGGGCGGGCAGAGACCCAGTACTTC CASSQLAGGRAETQYF
TRBJ2-7 TRBV6-5 few . TGTGCCAGCAGAACGGCATTTGTGTCCTACGAGCAGTACTTC CASRTAFVSYEQYF
TRBJ2-3 TRBV11-2 . . TGTGCCAGCTCCGATTGGGGAGGCGCAGATACGCAGTATTTT CASSDWGGADTQYF
TRBJ2-4 TRBV27 . . TGTGCCAGCAGTTTCGCTGGGGCCAAAAACATTCAGTACTTC CASSFAGAKNIQYF
TRBJ2-3 TRBV12-3/TRBV12-4 . TRBD2 TGTGCCAGCAGTTCCCCGGGACTAGCGTCAACGCAGTATTTT CASSSPGLASTQYF
TRBJ1-5 TRBV20-1 few . TGCAGTGCTAGAGAGGGCCGGGCCCTCAATCAGCCCCAGCATTTT CSAREGRALNQPQHF
TRBJ2-1 TRBV7-2 . . TGTGCCAGCAGCTCCCAGGGCAATGAGCAGTTCTTC CASSSQGNEQFF
TRBJ1-5 TRBV12-3/TRBV12-4 many . TGTGCCAGCAGTTTTTGGGGGCCGGATCAGCCCCAGCATTTT CASSFWGPDQPQHF
TRBJ1-4 TRBV5-1 . TRBD1 TGCGCCAGCAGCTCACGACAGGGTAGTGAAAAACTGTTTTTT CASSSRQGSEKLFF
TRBJ2-2 TRBV5-1 few . TGCGCCAGCAGGAAATATCAGGGCCGAGTGGTTAACACCGGGGAGCTGTTTTTT CASRKYQGRVVNTGELFF
TRBJ1-1 TRBV7-8 many . TGTGCCAGCAGCTCCCCAGTGGGTGAAGCTTTCTTT CASSSPVGEAFF
TRBJ2-7 TRBV5-6 . TRBD1 TGTGCCAGCAGCTCTGGGGGACAGCTCGTCTACGAGCAGTACTTC CASSSGGQLVYEQYF
TRBJ1-2 TRBV27 . . TGTGCCAGCACCTTCGGGGAAGGGTATGGCTACACCTTC CASTFGEGYGYTF
TRBJ1-5 TRBV12-3/TRBV12-4 few TRBD1 TGTGCCAGCAGTCGGGACAGGGGCAATCAGCCCCAGCATTTT CASSRDRGNQPQHF